The sequence of this T cell receptor (beta chain) was determined in a study of human T cells and chemical hapten exposure. At the level of the study: 2% DPC applied to an approximately 2 cm by approximately 2 cm arm area sensitized donors.

MiXCR, run by TCRdb on the RACE reads, gives a single entry per CDR3 protein. This sample has some 150,000 distinct CDR3 sequences, with 10% to 15% found just once. Time point denoted: patch test 2, 6 weeks after DPC sensitization. Stated treatment: therapeutic diphenylcyclopropenone sensitization with weekly scalp DPC. Blood draws came before every patch-test application. Unfractionated whole blood was the source from which total RNA was extracted. The CDR3 has 14 amino acids. Germline assignment: CDR1 DFQATT and CDR2 SNEGSKA (reference sequence). The trim removed 5 bases at V and 2 bases at J, leaving 6 bases unmatched.

V usage is TRBV20-1 and J usage is TRBJ1-5, with TRBD1 identical over 7 bases. This clonotype was obtained from a woman aged 45 to 65 with alopecia areata. Some clones in this sample may be carry-over from other donors' samples. Sequenced here: whole blood, sampled in connection with sensitization to the hapten diphenylcyclopropenone (DPC). DNA of the CDR3: TGCAGTGCTCCGACAGGGTTGGGCAATCAGCCCCAGCATTTT. It translates to CSAPTGLGNQPQHF.